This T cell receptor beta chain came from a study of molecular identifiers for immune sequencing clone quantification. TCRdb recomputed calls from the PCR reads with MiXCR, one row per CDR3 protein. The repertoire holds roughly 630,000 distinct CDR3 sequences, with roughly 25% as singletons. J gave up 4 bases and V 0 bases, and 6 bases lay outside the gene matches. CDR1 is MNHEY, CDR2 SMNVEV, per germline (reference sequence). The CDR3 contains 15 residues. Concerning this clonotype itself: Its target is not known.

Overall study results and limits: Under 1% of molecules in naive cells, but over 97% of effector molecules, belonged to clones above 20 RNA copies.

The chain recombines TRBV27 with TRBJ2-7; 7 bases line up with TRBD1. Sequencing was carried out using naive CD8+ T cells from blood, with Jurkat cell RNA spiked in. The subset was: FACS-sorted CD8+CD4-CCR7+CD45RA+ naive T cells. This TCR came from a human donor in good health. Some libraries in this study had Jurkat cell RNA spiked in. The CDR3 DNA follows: TGTGCCAGCAGTTTATCTGGGACAGCACGATACGAGCAGTACTTC. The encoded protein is CASSLSGTARYEQYF.